This TCR beta chain emerged from a study of T cell responses to AZD1222 COVID-19 vaccine. Profiled with immunoSEQ multiplex PCR; TCRdb holds only in-frame clones, not every one. The top ten clones hold under 3.5% of a sample with roughly 120,000 clones, 93% of them seen once. In its sample, this clone was seen once. Its target is not known. Study-level results: Vaccine-associated CD4 TCRs ranged over spike, dominating at 160-218 and 743-854. Females outnumbered males among donors, who were mostly white British; clonal diversity was possibly underestimated. The study found Spike-specific TCR breadth and depth rose after two AZD1222 doses.

The V end was cut by 8 bases, the J end by 8 bases, with 10 bases between. The CDR3 length is 10 residues. The V gene is TRBV23-1, the J gene TRBJ2-7; D unclear. TRBV23-1 is an ORF, with its function uncertain. The sample consisted of peripheral blood, taken on day 0 of AZD1222 vaccination. The TCR sequence derives from an adult in good health. CDR3 in DNA: TGCGCCAGCCAGTCGGAGCAGCAGTACTTC. Translation: CASQSEQQYF.